This T cell receptor beta chain was sequenced during a study of T cells in Graves' hyperthyroidism and ophthalmopathy. Per germline, CDR1 SGHVS and CDR2 FNYEAQ. The CDR3 length is 16 residues. V gave up 5 bases and J gave up 9 bases; unmatched junction bases: 18. Each patient was aged 18 to 65 and had newly diagnosed hyperthyroidism of under 2 months' duration. Exclusions: uncontrolled infection, other autoimmune disease, pregnancy, lactation. RNA transcripts provided the source from which TCR beta CDR3 regions were amplified. The HTBI set primed first-round TCR CDR3 RT-PCR. MiXCR was run by TCRdb on the multiplex PCR reads, yielding one entry per CDR3 protein. Among 600,000 to 800,000 distinct CDR3 sequences listed, around a third were seen once.

The genes are TRBV7-6 and TRBJ2-5; 7 bases map to TRBD1. The material sequenced was blood. The clonotype was recovered from a woman in her 40s with Graves' hyperthyroidism. As DNA, the CDR3 is TGTGCCAGCAGCCAAGATTTCCGACAGGGCGGGCAGCCCCAGTACTTC. It yields the protein CASSQDFRQGGQPQYF.